One sample yielded the 26 T cell receptor beta chains listed below, sequenced in a study of T cell repertoires in cytomegalovirus infection. Each CDR3 protein is one row after TCRdb ran MiXCR on the reads. The table lists under 800,000 distinct CDR3 sequences, 20% to 30% of them singletons. The sample was CD8+ T cells from PBMCs. These TCRs come from a human donor in good health (CMV status not recorded). Some clones in this sample may be carry-over from other donors' samples.

There are a few counts of this clonotype. A much larger clonotype is one base distant, so this may be a read error. This chain uses TRBV6-2 or TRBV6-3 with TRBJ2-5; no clear D gene. CDR3 length: 11 residues. Trimming removed 6 bases from V and 5 bases from J, with 7 bases in between. The V gene's germline CDR1 is MNHEY and CDR2 SVGEGT. CDR3: CASRFRETQYF. DNA of the CDR3: TGTGCCAGCAGATTTAGGGAGACCCAGTACTTC.

This clonotype has a handful of counts. This chain uses TRBV2 with TRBJ2-4; TRBD2 is a possible D gene (7 bases). The V gene lost 2 bases and the J gene lost 4 bases, with 21 bases spanning the gap. The CDR3 extends over 18 amino acids. The V gene's germline CDR1 is SNHLY and CDR2 FYNNEI. The chain's CDR3 is CASSEIGGLGTTKNIQYF. The CDR3 DNA reads TGTGCCAGCAGTGAAATAGGGGGTCTAGGGACTACAAAAAACATTCAGTACTTC.

J is TRBJ2-1 and V is TRBV29-1; 9 bases match TRBD1. V lost 1 base to trimming and J lost 1 base; unmatched junction nucleotides: 5. Germline V gene lookup returns CDR1 SQVTM and CDR2 ANQGSEA. This CDR3 spans 16 amino acids. The CDR3, as DNA: TGCAGCGTTGAAGGGGGACAGGGAGTTTCCTACAATGAGCAGTTCTTC. This sequence encodes CSVEGGQGVSYNEQFF.

The V gene is TRBV2, the J gene TRBJ2-2; 11 nucleotides line up with TRBD2. The CDR3 has 16 amino acids. Germline V CDR1 and CDR2: SNHLY, FYNNEI. The junction had 0 bases not matched to a gene; V was cut back by 3 bases and J by 0 bases. The CDR3 DNA follows: TGTGCCAGCAGTGAGGGACTAGCGGCGAACACCGGGGAGCTGTTTTTT. Translation gives CASSEGLAANTGELFF.

The chain recombines TRBV4-2 with TRBJ2-1, with 15 bases aligning to TRBD2. CDR3 length: 18 residues. Germline V gene lookup returns CDR1 LGHNA and CDR2 YNFKEQ. The trim removed 0 bases at V and 7 bases at J, leaving 7 bases unmatched. The DNA of the CDR3 is TGTGCCAGCAGCCAAGATGGACTAGCGGGGGGGCCTAGAAATGAGCAGTTCTTC. Protein sequence: CASSQDGLAGGPRNEQFF.

In this sample, this clonotype turned up many times. J is TRBJ1-5 and V is TRBV7-8; 7 bases are a match to TRBD1. The CDR3 runs 20 residues. J gave up 11 bases and V 1 base, and 26 bases lay outside the gene matches. Looked up from germline, CDR1 is SGHVS and CDR2 is FQNEAQ. In DNA, the CDR3 is TGTGCCAGCAGCTTAGGTCCGGGACAGCTCGGGGTTGATGGGAAGTTGGCCCAGCATTTT. Protein: CASSLGPGQLGVDGKLAQHF.

CDR3 coding DNA: TGCGCCAGCAGCCAAGACGGCAGGGGATACGAGACCCAGTACTTC. Translation: CASSQDGRGYETQYF. The gene calls are TRBV4-1 and TRBJ2-5; D might be TRBD1 (6 bases). The CDR3 spans 15 residues. V shed 0 bases and J shed 5 bases, with 13 bases lying between them. From germline, CDR1 is MGHRA and CDR2 YSYEKL.

CDR3 loop: CASSPSAGEKDYGYTF. The CDR3 DNA reads TGTGCCAGCAGTCCGTCCGCAGGGGAAAAGGACTATGGCTACACCTTC. This chain connects TRBV27 to TRBJ1-2; D is perhaps TRBD1 (6 bases). Germline V gives CDR1 MNHEY, CDR2 SMNVEV (reference sequence). Trimming removed 5 bases from V and 3 bases from J, with 19 bases in between. This CDR3 comprises 16 residues.

The J gene is TRBJ2-1, the V gene TRBV14; no definite D call. Germline CDR1 and CDR2: SGHDN and FVKESK. V dropped 4 bases and J dropped 8 bases, with 24 bases sitting between them. The CDR3 covers 17 residues. The CDR3 here is CASSLSPQVFETDEQFF. CDR3 in DNA: TGTGCCAGCAGCCTCTCCCCTCAGGTCTTTGAGACGGATGAGCAGTTCTTC. Supplemented by reference TRBV14 and TRBJ2-1, the full variable domain reads EAGVTQFPSHSVIEKGQTVTLRCDPISGHDNLYWYRRVMGKEIKFLLHFVKESKQDESGMPNNRFLAERTGGTYSTLKVQPAELEDSGVYFCASSLSPQVFETDEQFFGPGTRLTVL.

The table lists this clonotype with a few counts. The chain is built from TRBV20-1 and TRBJ1-2, with a weak D call TRBD1 (5 bases). This CDR3 is 15 amino acids long. Germline V gene lookup returns CDR1 DFQATT and CDR2 SNEGSKA (reference sequence). Trimming shortened V by 8 bases and J by 1 base, and 20 bases separated the two germline ends. CDR3 coding DNA: TGCAGTTCTCCGGGGTTTCGGGGGGATAACTATGGCTACACCTTC. It yields the protein CSSPGFRGDNYGYTF.

This clonotype has only a few counts. The V and J genes are TRBV29-1 and TRBJ2-3; 8 positions agree with TRBD1. With V trimmed by 6 bases and J by 3 bases, 5 bases remained unmatched. CDR1 and CDR2 (germline): SQVTM, ANQGSEA. This CDR3 comprises 13 residues. In DNA form, the CDR3 reads TGCAGCGTCCGGGACAGGCTTACAGATACGCAGTATTTT. Amino acid sequence: CSVRDRLTDTQYF.

Only a few counts were recorded for this clonotype. The chain links TRBV2 to TRBJ2-2; D might be TRBD2 (5 bases). Trimming took 10 bases from V and 7 from J, leaving 16 bases between them. This CDR3 has 13 amino acids. Looked up from germline, CDR1 is SNHLY and CDR2 is FYNNEI. CDR3 coding DNA: TGTGCCACATACTTGTCGGGGAACGGGGAGCTGTTTTTT. This encodes CATYLSGNGELFF.

V usage is TRBV5-4 and J usage is TRBJ2-7; tentative D call: TRBD1 (7 bases). Germline V gives CDR1 SGHNT, CDR2 YYREEE (reference sequence). This CDR3 comprises 16 residues. V was pared by 4 bases and J by 3 bases, with 20 bases between. DNA of the CDR3: TGTGCCAGCAGCGAGCAGGAGGGGGCGAATTTCTACGAGCAGTACTTC. Residues: CASSEQEGANFYEQYF.

This chain joins TRBV13 and TRBJ1-4; D uncertain. Germline V gene data show CDR1 as PRHDT and CDR2 as FYEKMQ (reference sequence). There are 15 residues in the CDR3. Trimming took off 5 bases at V and 0 bases at J, with 10 bases between the two ends. The DNA of the CDR3 is TGTGCCAGCAGCCGATCTGTTGCAACTAATGAAAAACTGTTTTTT. It codes for CASSRSVATNEKLFF.

This clonotype has a count of ten or more. Written as DNA, the CDR3 is TGTGCCAGCACAACCAGGGGGCCTGATGAGCAGTTCTTC. Translated: CASTTRGPDEQFF. This chain uses TRBV6-1 with TRBJ2-1, with 8 bases lining up with TRBD1. This CDR3 has 13 residues. The junction had 7 bases not matched to a gene; V was cut back by 7 bases and J by 8 bases. In germline, CDR1 is MNHNS, CDR2 SASEGT.

The CDR3 DNA is TGTGCCAGCAGCTTCTCGACCCTAGCGTACTTTCAAGAGACCCAGTACTTC. The encoded protein is CASSFSTLAYFQETQYF. The chain is built from TRBV6-2 or TRBV6-3 and TRBJ2-5; D possibly corresponds to TRBD2 (6 bases). Germline CDR1 MNHEY, CDR2 SVGEGT. The CDR3 sequence is 17 residues long. V was trimmed by 6 bases and J by 2 bases, leaving 22 bases between them.

The V and J genes are TRBV15 and TRBJ2-1, with TRBD2 as a possible D gene (6 bases). CDR3 length: 16 residues. Trimming shortened V by 1 base and J by 10 bases, and 20 bases separated the two germline ends. Per germline, CDR1 LNHNV and CDR2 YYDKDF (reference sequence). This CDR3 is CATSRGQGGSREEQFF. Here the CDR3 DNA reads TGTGCCACCAGCAGAGGCCAAGGTGGGTCACGGGAGGAGCAGTTCTTC.

A remark on this clonotype: Possible read error: a much larger clone is one base away. This rearrangement joins TRBV7-2 to TRBJ2-5; D possibly corresponds to TRBD2 (6 bases). V was pared by 7 bases and J by 5 bases, with 17 bases between. This CDR3 region has 14 residues. CDR1 and CDR2 from the germline V gene are SGHTA and FQGNSA. The DNA for the CDR3 is TGTGCCAGCAATATAGCGGAGGGGCAGGAGACCCAGTACTTC. Amino acids: CASNIAEGQETQYF.

The rearrangement uses TRBV4-3 and TRBJ1-5, with a tentative D call TRBD1 (6 bases). The CDR3 consists of 15 residues. V was pared by 0 bases and J by 5 bases, with 11 bases between. Germline V CDR1 and CDR2: LGHNA, YSLEER. In nucleotides, the CDR3 is TGCGCCAGCAGCCAAGATGGGGGCCTGGATCAGCCCCAGCATTTT. It is translated as CASSQDGGLDQPQHF.

As concerns this clonotype: Possible read error: a much larger clone is one base away. CDR3 in amino acids: CASSLFAWESEQFF. CDR3 bases: TGTGCCAGCAGCTTATTTGCATGGGAGAGTGAGCAGTTCTTC. The V gene is TRBV7-6, the J gene TRBJ2-1, with D possibly matching TRBD2 (5 bases). V was trimmed by 2 bases and J by 9 bases, leaving 14 bases between them. The germline V gene encodes CDR1 SGHVS and CDR2 FNYEAQ. This CDR3 is built from 14 residues.

This clonotype was counted ten times or more. The V call is TRBV7-9, the J call TRBJ1-5; 7 nucleotides match TRBD1. V dropped 8 bases and J dropped 1; count of bases not matched to a gene: 8. CDR3 length: 15 residues. CDR1 is SEHNR, CDR2 FQNEAQ, per germline (reference sequence). The CDR3, as DNA: TGTGCCAGCGAAAAGGGGGCCGGGAGCAATCAGCCCCAGCATTTT. Translating it yields CASEKGAGSNQPQHF.

The chain employs TRBV7-2 and TRBJ2-7; possibly TRBD2 for D (5 bases). This CDR3 is built from 13 residues. Germline lookup yields CDR1 SGHTA and CDR2 FQGNSA. V was pared by 3 bases and J by 5 bases, with 11 bases between. The CDR3 loop is CASSFAGLNEQYV. CDR3 DNA: TGTGCCAGCAGCTTCGCCGGACTGAACGAGCAGTACGTC.

The V and J genes are TRBV5-1 and TRBJ2-3; 9 nucleotides align to TRBD1. Germline values: CDR1 SGHRS, CDR2 YFSETQ. The CDR3 runs to 15 residues. V lost 4 bases, J lost 1 base, and 4 bases stayed unmatched. CDR3 sequence reads: CASSVQGAGTDTQYF. The CDR3 nucleotides are TGCGCCAGCAGCGTACAGGGGGCCGGCACAGATACGCAGTATTTT.

As to this clonotype: This could be a read error, since a much larger clone is one nucleotide away. The chain recombines TRBV7-6 with TRBJ2-4; 9 positions match TRBD1. Trimming cost V 5 bases and J 8 bases; bases outside gene matches: 10. The germline V gene encodes CDR1 SGHVS and CDR2 FNYEAQ. This CDR3 contains 15 residues. CDR3 loop: CASSMVPGQGDIQYF. The CDR3 DNA reads TGTGCCAGCAGCATGGTCCCGGGACAGGGTGACATTCAGTACTTC.

This clonotype came up many times. The V call is TRBV12-3 or TRBV12-4, the J call TRBJ2-1; possibly TRBD1 for D (6 bases). Trimming took off 5 bases at V and 9 bases at J, with 26 bases between the two ends. The CDR3 has 17 residues. CDR3 sequence: CASSPSPLGIGTSEQFF. In DNA, the CDR3 is TGTGCCAGCAGTCCCTCCCCGTTGGGGATTGGGACAAGTGAGCAGTTCTTC.

This clonotype was recorded many times. V and J are TRBV7-3 and TRBJ2-7, with TRBD2 identical over 10 bases. CDR1 is SGHTA, CDR2 FQGTGA, per germline. The V and J ends lost 3 bases and 7 bases, in that order; junction bases with no gene match: 9. The CDR3 has 15 residues. Here the CDR3 reads CASSFSGGYLEEQYV. The CDR3 region has the DNA TGTGCCAGCAGCTTTAGCGGGGGGTATCTAGAAGAGCAGTACGTC.